This entry is about one TCR beta chain. Here immunoSEQ multiplex PCR was the method, and the copy in TCRdb shows in-frame clones only, minus some. The data show about 150,000 clones, 75% to 90% seen once. The data were taken from a study of blood T cell repertoires in COVID-19. Germline loops: CDR1 MDHEN, CDR2 SYDVKM. The V and J ends lost 5 bases and 7 bases, in that order; junction bases with no gene match: 5. The CDR3 is 13 residues long. This clonotype originated in a man aged 65 to 79 with acute or convalescent COVID-19. Sequences were obtained from peripheral blood. This chain joins TRBV28 and TRBJ2-7; 10 nucleotides line up with TRBD1. CDR3 nucleotide sequence: TGTGCCAGCAGTCAGGGACAGGGGAGGGAGCAGTACTTC. It is translated as CASSQGQGREQYF.